The clone carrying this TCR beta chain was detected a few times. The germline gives CDR1 MDHEN, CDR2 SYDVKM. V was cut by 6 bases and J by 7 bases, with 16 bases left in between. The CDR3 length is 13 residues. The sample comes from a study of blood T cells in healthy people across ages. Using a J-beta primer mix together with a sample-barcoded 5' primer, a second PCR was run for roughly 6 to 11 cycles. TCRdb processed the 5' RACE reads anew with MiXCR; each CDR3 protein has one entry. Among fewer than 1,200,000 distinct CDR3 sequences, approximately 25% were seen once, and the ten largest hold about 0.72%. These data were likewise used in another study, on T cells of mothers and their children. From that paper: Donors comprised three healthy Caucasian mothers plus their six children. With the M1S primer of the second PCR, sample barcodes and 2-4 random nucleotides were added.

The genes are TRBV28 and TRBJ2-7; tentative D call: TRBD2 (5 bases). The origin of this receptor is a girl aged 2 to 10 in good health. The sequencing sample was made of blood. The CDR3 protein is CASSGLFVGEQYF. CDR3 nucleotides: TGTGCCAGCAGCGGACTCTTCGTCGGGGAGCAGTACTTC.